The rows below give T cell receptor beta chains drawn from one sample of a study of T cell changes during pregnancy in multiple sclerosis. Assay: immunoSEQ multiplex PCR; the TCRdb copy retains only in-frame clones and omits some. This table has tens of thousands of clones, approximately 91% appearing once. Sequenced sample: PBMCs (not recorded whether the cells were cultured). Receptors were obtained from a female donor with multiple sclerosis, enrolled in a pregnancy study. The CDR3 runs from the conserved cysteine through the conserved F or W. A D gene is named only where the DNA matches it firmly. For some rows the clone size is stated as once, few or many, or as a class when expanded; others skip it.

D gene: .; clone size: .; J gene: TRBJ2-2; V gene: TRBV7-2; CDR3 protein: CASSQVGTGELFF; CDR3 DNA: TGTGCCAGCAGCCAAGTTGGCACCGGGGAGCTGTTTTTT
D gene: .; clone size: .; J gene: TRBJ2-7; V gene: TRBV5-1; CDR3 protein: CASSVGGYEQCF; CDR3 DNA: TGCGCCAGCAGCGTGGGGGGATACGAGCAGTGCTTC
D gene: .; clone size: .; J gene: TRBJ1-2; V gene: TRBV29-1; CDR3 protein: CSVLGWDNYGYTF; CDR3 DNA: TGCAGCGTTCTCGGGTGGGACAACTATGGCTACACCTTC
D gene: TRBD1; clone size: few; J gene: TRBJ1-4; V gene: TRBV6-5; CDR3 protein: CASSYRDRGEKLFF; CDR3 DNA: TGTGCCAGCAGTTACAGGGACAGGGGAGAAAAACTGTTTTTT
D gene: TRBD2; clone size: .; J gene: TRBJ2-3; V gene: TRBV7-2; CDR3 protein: CASSALAGAGYTQYF; CDR3 DNA: TGTGCCAGCAGCGCCCTAGCGGGAGCCGGTTATACGCAGTATTTT
D gene: TRBD2; clone size: .; J gene: TRBJ2-7; V gene: TRBV9; CDR3 protein: CASSVEDGRGLYEQYF; CDR3 DNA: TGTGCCAGCAGCGTAGAGGACGGGAGGGGACTCTACGAGCAGTACTTC
D gene: TRBD1; clone size: once; J gene: TRBJ1-2; V gene: TRBV7-9; CDR3 protein: CASSLIQGAGGGYTF; CDR3 DNA: TGTGCCAGCAGCTTAATCCAGGGGGCCGGGGGCGGCTACACCTTC
D gene: .; clone size: .; J gene: TRBJ1-5; V gene: TRBV30; CDR3 protein: CAWSANGQPQHF; CDR3 DNA: TGTGCCTGGAGTGCGAACGGTCAGCCCCAGCATTTT
D gene: TRBD1; clone size: once; J gene: TRBJ1-1; V gene: TRBV6-5; CDR3 protein: CASSYHNTGGGEAFF; CDR3 DNA: TGTGCCAGCAGCTATCATAACACAGGGGGAGGTGAAGCTTTCTTT
D gene: TRBD2; clone size: .; J gene: TRBJ2-7; V gene: TRBV11-2; CDR3 protein: CASSLDRASGVSSYEQYF; CDR3 DNA: TGTGCCAGCAGCTTAGATCGGGCTAGCGGGGTGAGCTCCTACGAGCAGTACTTC